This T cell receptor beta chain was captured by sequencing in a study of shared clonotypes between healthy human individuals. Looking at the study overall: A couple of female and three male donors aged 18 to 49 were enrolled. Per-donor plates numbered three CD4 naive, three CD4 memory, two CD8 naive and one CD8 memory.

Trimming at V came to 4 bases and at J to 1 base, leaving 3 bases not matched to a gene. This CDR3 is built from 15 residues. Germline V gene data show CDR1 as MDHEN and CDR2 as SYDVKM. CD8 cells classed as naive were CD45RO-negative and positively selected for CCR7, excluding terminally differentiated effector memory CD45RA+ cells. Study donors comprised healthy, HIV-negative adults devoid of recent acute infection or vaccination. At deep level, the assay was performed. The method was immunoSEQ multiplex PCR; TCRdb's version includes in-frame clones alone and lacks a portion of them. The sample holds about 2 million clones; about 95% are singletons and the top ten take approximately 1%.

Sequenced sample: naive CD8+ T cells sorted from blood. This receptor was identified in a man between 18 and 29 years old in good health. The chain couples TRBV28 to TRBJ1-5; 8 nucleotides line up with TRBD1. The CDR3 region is CASSWTGNSNQPQHF. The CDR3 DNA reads TGTGCCAGCAGTTGGACAGGGAACAGCAATCAGCCCCAGCATTTT.